The present TCR beta chain was sequenced within a study of Graves' ophthalmopathy and Graves' hyperthyroidism. This clonotype was observed many times. The CDR3 spans 12 residues. V lost 4 bases to trimming and J lost 6 bases, with 7 bases between them. CDR1 and CDR2 from the germline V gene are MNHEY and SVGAGI. The study amplified TCR beta CDR3 regions using RNA transcripts. HTBI primers were used in a first-round RT-PCR, which preceded a second-round multiplex PCR. Using its own MiXCR run on the multiplex PCR reads, TCRdb lists one record per CDR3 protein. The sample lists tens of thousands of distinct CDR3 sequences, 52% occurring once. A duration under 3 months, NOSPECS ≥4, CAS ≥3 and moderate-to-severe activity characterized the donors with ophthalmopathy.

The sequence was obtained from an adult man with Graves' ophthalmopathy. The sample was peripheral blood. The chain carries TRBV6-5 and TRBJ2-1; tentatively, D is TRBD1 (5 bases). The CDR3 region has the DNA TGTGCCAGCAGTTCTACAGGCAATGAGCAGTTCTTC. Translation: CASSSTGNEQFF.